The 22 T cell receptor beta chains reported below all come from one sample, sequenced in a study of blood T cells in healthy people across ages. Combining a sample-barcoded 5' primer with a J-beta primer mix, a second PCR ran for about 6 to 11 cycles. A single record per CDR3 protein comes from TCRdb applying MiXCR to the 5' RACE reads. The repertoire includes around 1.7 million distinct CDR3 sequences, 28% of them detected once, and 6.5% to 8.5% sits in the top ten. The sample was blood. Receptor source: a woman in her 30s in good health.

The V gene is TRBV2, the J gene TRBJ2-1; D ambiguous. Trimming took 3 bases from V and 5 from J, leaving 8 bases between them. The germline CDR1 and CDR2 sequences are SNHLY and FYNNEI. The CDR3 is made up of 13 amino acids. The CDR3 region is CASSEVRDNEQFF. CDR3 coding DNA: TGTGCCAGCAGTGAGGTTCGGGACAATGAGCAGTTCTTC.

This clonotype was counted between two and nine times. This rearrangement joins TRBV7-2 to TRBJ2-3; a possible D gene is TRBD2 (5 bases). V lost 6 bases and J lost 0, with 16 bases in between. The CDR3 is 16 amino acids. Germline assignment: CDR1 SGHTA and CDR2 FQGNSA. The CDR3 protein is CASRSQPRVSTDTQYF. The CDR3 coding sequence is TGTGCCAGCAGATCCCAACCGCGGGTGAGCACAGATACGCAGTATTTT.

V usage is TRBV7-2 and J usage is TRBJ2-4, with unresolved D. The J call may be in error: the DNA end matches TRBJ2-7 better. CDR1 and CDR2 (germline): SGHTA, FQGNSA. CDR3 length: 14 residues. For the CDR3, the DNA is TGTGCCGGCACCCCACAGACAACTGCCTACGAGCAGTACTTC. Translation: CAGTPQTTAYEQYF.

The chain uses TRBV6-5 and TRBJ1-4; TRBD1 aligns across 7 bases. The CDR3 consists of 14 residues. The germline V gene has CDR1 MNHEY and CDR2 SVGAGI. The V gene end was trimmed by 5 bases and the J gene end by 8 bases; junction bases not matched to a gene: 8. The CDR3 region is CASSRGQEEEKLFF. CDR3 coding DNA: TGTGCCAGCAGTCGCGGACAGGAGGAGGAAAAACTGTTTTTT.

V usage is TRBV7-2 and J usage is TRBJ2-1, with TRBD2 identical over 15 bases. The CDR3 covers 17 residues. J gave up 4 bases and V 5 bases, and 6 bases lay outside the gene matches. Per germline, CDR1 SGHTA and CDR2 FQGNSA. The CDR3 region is CASSVGTSGGLYNEQFF. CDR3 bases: TGTGCCAGCAGCGTCGGGACTAGCGGGGGGCTATACAATGAGCAGTTCTTC. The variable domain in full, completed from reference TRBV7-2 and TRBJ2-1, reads GAGVSQSPSNKVTEKGKDVELRCDPISGHTALYWYRQSLGQGLEFLIYFQGNSAPDKSGLPSDRFSAERTGGSVSTLTIQRTQQEDSAVYLCASSVGTSGGLYNEQFFGPGTRLTVL.

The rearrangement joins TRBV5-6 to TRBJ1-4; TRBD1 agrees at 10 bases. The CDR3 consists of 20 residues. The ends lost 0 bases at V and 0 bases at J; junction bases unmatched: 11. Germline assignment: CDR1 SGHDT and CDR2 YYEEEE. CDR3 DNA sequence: TGTGCCAGCAGCTTGGCTCTGGGGGACAGGGGAAGTGCAACTAATGAAAAACTGTTTTTT. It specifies CASSLALGDRGSATNEKLFF. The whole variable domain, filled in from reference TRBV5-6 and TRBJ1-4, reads DAGVTQSPTHLIKTRGQQVTLRCSPKSGHDTVSWYQQALGQGPQFIFQYYEEEERQRGNFPDRFSGHQFPNYSSELNVNALLLGDSALYLCASSLALGDRGSATNEKLFFGSGTQLSVL.

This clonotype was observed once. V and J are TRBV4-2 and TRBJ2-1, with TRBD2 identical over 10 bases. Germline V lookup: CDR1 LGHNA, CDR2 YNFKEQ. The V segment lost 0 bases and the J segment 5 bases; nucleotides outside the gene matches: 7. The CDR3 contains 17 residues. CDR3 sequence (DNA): TGTGCCAGCAGCCAAGACATGAGGACTAGCGGACACAATGAGCAGTTCTTC. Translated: CASSQDMRTSGHNEQFF.

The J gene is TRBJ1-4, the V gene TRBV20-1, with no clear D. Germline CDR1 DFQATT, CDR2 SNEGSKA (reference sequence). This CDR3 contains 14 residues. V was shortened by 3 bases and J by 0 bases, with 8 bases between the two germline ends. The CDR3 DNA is TGCAGTGCTAGCCGGGTTGCAACTAATGAAAAACTGTTTTTT. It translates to CSASRVATNEKLFF.

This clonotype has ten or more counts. The CDR3 here is CASSYSAGANYGYTF. CDR3 nucleotides: TGTGCCAGCAGTTACTCGGCAGGAGCTAACTATGGCTACACCTTC. This chain uses TRBV6-5 with TRBJ1-2; unclear D gene. There are 15 residues in the CDR3. V lost 0 bases and J lost 0, with 8 bases in between. CDR1 is MNHEY and CDR2 is SVGAGI in the germline V gene.

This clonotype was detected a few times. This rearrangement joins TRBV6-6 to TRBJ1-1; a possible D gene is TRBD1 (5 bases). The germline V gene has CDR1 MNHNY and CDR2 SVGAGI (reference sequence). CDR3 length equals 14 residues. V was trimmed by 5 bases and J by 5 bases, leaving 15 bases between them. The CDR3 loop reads CASSAFEGTTEAFF. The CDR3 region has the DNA TGTGCCAGCAGTGCCTTCGAGGGGACTACTGAAGCTTTCTTT.

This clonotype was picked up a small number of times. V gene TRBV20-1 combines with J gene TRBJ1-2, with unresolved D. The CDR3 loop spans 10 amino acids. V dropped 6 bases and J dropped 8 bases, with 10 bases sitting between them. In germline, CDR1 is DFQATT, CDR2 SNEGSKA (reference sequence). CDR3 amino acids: CSAEESGYTF. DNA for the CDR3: TGCAGTGCCGAGGAATCGGGCTACACCTTC.

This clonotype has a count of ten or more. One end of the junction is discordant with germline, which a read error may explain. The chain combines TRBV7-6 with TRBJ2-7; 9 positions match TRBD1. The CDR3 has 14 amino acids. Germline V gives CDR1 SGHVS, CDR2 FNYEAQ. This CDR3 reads CASSSPGQGAEQYF. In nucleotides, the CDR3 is TGCGCCAGCAGCTCCCCGGGACAGGGCGCCGAGCAGTACTTC.

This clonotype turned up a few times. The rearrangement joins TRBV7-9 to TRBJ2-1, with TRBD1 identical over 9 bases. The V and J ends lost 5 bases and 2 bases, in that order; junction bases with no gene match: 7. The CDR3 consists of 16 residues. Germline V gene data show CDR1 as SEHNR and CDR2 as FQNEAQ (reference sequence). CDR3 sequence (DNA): TGTGCCAGCAGCCCCACCGGGGACAGGGCCTACAATGAGCAGTTCTTC. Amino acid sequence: CASSPTGDRAYNEQFF.

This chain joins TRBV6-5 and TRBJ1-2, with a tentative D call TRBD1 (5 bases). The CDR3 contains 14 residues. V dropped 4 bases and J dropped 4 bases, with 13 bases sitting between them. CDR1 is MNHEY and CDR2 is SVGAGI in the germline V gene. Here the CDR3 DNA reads TGTGCCAGCAGTTCAATCCGGGACGGCTATGGCTACACCTTC. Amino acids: CASSSIRDGYGYTF.

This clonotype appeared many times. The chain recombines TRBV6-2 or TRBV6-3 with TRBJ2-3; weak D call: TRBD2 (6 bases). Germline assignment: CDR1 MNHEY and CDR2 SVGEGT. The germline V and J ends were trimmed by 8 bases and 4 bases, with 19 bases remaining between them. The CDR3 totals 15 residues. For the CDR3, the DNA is TGTGCCAGCGACCGGGACTTAAGCACACCAGATACGCAGTATTTT. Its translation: CASDRDLSTPDTQYF.

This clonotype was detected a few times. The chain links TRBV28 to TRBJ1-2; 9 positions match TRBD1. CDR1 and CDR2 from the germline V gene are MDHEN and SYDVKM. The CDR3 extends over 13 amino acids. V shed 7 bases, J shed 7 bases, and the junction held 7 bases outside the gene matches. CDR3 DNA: TGTGCCAGCACTCCCGGGACAGGGTCTGGCTACACCTTC. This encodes CASTPGTGSGYTF.

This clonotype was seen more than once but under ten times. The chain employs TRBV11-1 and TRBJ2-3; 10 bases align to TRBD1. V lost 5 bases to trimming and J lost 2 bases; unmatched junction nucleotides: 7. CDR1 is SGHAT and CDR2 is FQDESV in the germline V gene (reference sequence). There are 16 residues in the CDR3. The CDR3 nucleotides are TGTGCCAGCAGCCTCGGACAGGGGGTGAACACAGATACGCAGTATTTT. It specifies CASSLGQGVNTDTQYF.

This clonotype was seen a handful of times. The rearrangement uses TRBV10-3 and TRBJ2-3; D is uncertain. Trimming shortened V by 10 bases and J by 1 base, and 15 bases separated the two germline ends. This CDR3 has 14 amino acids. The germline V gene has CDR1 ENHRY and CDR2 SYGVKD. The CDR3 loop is CANRGGEGTDTQYF. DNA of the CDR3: TGTGCCAACCGCGGCGGAGAAGGCACAGATACGCAGTATTTT.

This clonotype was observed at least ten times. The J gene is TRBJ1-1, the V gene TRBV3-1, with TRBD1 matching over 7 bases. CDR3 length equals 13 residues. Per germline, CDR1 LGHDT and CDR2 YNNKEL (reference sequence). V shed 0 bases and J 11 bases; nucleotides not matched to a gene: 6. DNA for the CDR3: TGTGCCAGCAGCCAAGAAGGGGGCGCGGGTGCTTTCTTT. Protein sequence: CASSQEGGAGAFF. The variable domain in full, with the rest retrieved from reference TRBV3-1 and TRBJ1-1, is DTAVSQTPKYLVTQMGNDKSIKCEQNLGHDTMYWYKQDSKKFLKIMFSYNNKELIINETVPNRFSPKSPDKAHLNLHINSLELGDSAVYFCASSQEGGAGAFFGQGTRLTVV.

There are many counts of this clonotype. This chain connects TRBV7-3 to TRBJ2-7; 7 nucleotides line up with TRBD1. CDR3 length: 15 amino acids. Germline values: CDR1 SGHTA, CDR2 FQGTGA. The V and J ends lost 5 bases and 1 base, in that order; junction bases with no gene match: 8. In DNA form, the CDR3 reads TGTGCCAGCAGCCCGAATCGGGACAGTTCCTACGAGCAGTACTTC. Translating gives CASSPNRDSSYEQYF.

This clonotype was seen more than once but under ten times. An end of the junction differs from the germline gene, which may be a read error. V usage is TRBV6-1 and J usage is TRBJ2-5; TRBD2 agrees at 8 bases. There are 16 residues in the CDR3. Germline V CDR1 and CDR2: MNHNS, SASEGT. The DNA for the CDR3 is TGCGCCAGCAGTGAAGTGGCGGGGGGCTCCTCTCCCGTGCAGTACTTC. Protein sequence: CASSEVAGGSSPVQYF.

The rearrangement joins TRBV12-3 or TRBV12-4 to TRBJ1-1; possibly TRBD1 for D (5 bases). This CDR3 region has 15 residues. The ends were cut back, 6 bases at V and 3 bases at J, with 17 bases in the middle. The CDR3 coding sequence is TGTGCCAGCAGGTTGAACGGGGGTATGGACACTGAAGCTTTCTTT. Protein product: CASRLNGGMDTEAFF.